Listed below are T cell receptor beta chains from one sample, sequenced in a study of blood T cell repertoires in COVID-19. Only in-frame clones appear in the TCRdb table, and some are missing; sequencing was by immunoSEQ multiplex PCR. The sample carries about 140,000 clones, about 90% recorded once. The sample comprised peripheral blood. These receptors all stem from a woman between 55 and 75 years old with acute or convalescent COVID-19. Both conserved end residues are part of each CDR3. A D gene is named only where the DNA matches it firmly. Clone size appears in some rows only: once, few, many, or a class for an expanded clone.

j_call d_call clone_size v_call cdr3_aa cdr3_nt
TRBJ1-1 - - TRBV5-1 CASSLDRVDTEAFF TGCGCCAGCAGCTTGGACAGGGTGGATACTGAAGCTTTCTTT
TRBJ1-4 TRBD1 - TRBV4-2 CASSQIDTGGNEKLFF TGTGCCAGCAGCCAAATTGACACAGGGGGAAATGAAAAACTGTTTTTT
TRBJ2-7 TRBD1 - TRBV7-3 CASSPQGGPYEQYF TGTGCCAGCAGCCCACAGGGGGGACCCTACGAGCAGTACTTC
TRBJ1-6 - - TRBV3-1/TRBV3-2 CASSQLRDSPLHF TGTGCCAGCAGCCAATTGAGAGATTCACCCCTCCACTTT
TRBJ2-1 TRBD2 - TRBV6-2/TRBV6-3 CASSFLRGVSVSSYNEQFF TGTGCCAGCAGTTTCTTACGGGGGGTCTCCGTCAGCTCCTACAATGAGCAGTTCTTC
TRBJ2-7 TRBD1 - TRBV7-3 CASSLTRDRAYEQYF TGTGCCAGCAGCTTAACCCGGGACAGGGCCTACGAGCAGTACTTC
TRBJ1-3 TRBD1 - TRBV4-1 CASSQVTGASGNTIYF TGCGCCAGCAGCCAGGTGACAGGGGCCTCTGGAAACACCATATATTTT
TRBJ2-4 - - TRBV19 CASSIAGAGDSRKQNIQYF TGTGCCAGTAGTATTGCTGGCGCCGGTGACAGTCGGAAGCAAAACATTCAGTACTTC
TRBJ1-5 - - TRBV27 CASSLSSGISNQPQHF TGTGCCAGCAGTTTATCTTCAGGGATTAGCAATCAGCCCCAGCATTTT
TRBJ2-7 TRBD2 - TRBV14 CASSQDRGTSGELIYEQYF TGTGCCAGCAGCCAAGATAGGGGGACTAGCGGGGAGTTGATCTACGAGCAGTACTTC
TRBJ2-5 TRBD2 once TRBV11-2 CASSQTSGGYQETQYF TGTGCCAGCAGCCAGACTAGCGGGGGGTACCAAGAGACCCAGTACTTC
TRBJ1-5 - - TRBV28 CASSSLGGVGNQPQHF TGTGCCAGCAGTTCGCTGGGGGGGGTTGGCAATCAGCCCCAGCATTTT
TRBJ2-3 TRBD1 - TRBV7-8 CASSPQGADTQYF TGTGCCAGCAGCCCCCAGGGGGCAGATACGCAGTATTTT
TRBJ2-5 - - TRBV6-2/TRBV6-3 CASSYGSWGGGETQYF TGTGCCAGCAGTTACGGCAGCTGGGGGGGCGGAGAGACCCAGTACTTC
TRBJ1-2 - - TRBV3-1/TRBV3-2 CASSQDRDRPNTF TGTGCCAGCAGCCAAGATCGAGACAGACCCAACACCTTC